This T cell receptor (beta chain) appears in the sequencing data of a study of control samples from healthy donors and cancer patients. Per germline, CDR1 SGHVS and CDR2 FQNEAQ. Trimming left V 6 bases short and J 8 bases short, with 16 bases between. The CDR3 spans 14 residues. Produced via immunoSEQ multiplex PCR; TCRdb's table is partial and in-frame only. The sample yields approximately 170,000 clones, about 94% seen once. The genes are TRBV7-8 and TRBJ1-4; no firm D call. Sequencing was performed on blood. The origin of this receptor is a woman aged 25 to 45 in good health. The CDR3 protein is CASRPTRFGEKLFF. Here the CDR3 DNA reads TGTGCCAGCAGGCCGACACGGTTTGGAGAAAAACTGTTTTTT.